The TCR beta chain described here comes from a study of cytomegalovirus exposure and HLA in healthy donors. About this clone: Its target is not known.

Unrecorded immune exposure was likely among donors, who were nominally healthy when sampled. The study's findings and limits: Per published reports, the classifier diagnosed cytomegalovirus status with high specificity and sensitivity.

CDR3 length: 14 amino acids. The germline V gene has CDR1 SGHRS and CDR2 YFSETQ. V gave up 4 bases and J gave up 3 bases, with 13 bases separating them. The PCR ran on 60 Vbeta and 13 Jbeta primers. The table came from immunoSEQ multiplex PCR; TCRdb's copy has only in-frame clones and leaves some out. Among about 160,000 clones listed, roughly 79% were seen once. V gene TRBV5-1 combines with J gene TRBJ1-2; a possible D gene is TRBD1 (6 bases). Sequencing used PBMCs. The sequence derives from a woman aged 50 to 60 in good health and CMV-seronegative. The CDR3 reads CASSDPTGDYGYTF. CDR3 nucleotide sequence: TGCGCCAGCAGCGATCCGACAGGCGACTATGGCTACACCTTC.